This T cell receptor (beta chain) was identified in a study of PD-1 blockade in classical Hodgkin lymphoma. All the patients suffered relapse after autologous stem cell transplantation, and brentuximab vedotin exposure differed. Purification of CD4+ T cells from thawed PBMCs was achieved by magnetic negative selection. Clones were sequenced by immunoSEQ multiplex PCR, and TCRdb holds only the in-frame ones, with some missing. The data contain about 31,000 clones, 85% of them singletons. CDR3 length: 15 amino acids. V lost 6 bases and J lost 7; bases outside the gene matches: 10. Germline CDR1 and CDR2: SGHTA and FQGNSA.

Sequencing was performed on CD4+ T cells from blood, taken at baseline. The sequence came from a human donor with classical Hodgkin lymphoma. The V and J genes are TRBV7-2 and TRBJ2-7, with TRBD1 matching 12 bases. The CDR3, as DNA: TGTGCCAGCAGGCCAGGTGGGACAGGGGGCTGGGAGCAGTACTTC. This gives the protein CASRPGGTGGWEQYF.